The 19 T cell receptor beta chains below come from one sample, sequenced in a study of PD-L1 blockade in urothelial cancer. TCRdb's table, derived via immunoSEQ multiplex PCR, lists solely in-frame clones and lacks some. The repertoire includes approximately 19,000 clones, roughly 90% of them detected once, and 9.5% to 15% sits in the top ten. The time point denotes: pretreatment peripheral blood. This sample comprised PBMCs, obtained around atezolizumab (anti-PD-L1) treatment. Source of these receptors: a man between 70 and 80 years old with urothelial cancer.

This chain joins TRBV9 and TRBJ1-3; the D is unclear. V gave up 2 bases and J gave up 5 bases, with 14 bases separating them. The CDR3 length is 15 residues. The V gene's germline CDR1 is SGDLS and CDR2 YYNGEE. CDR3 region: CASSVGSRDRNTIYF. In DNA, the CDR3 is TGTGCCAGCAGCGTGGGCAGTCGCGACCGAAACACCATATATTTT.

This clone is a singleton in its sample. The V call is TRBV9, the J call TRBJ1-3; possible D gene TRBD1, 5 bases. Trimming removed 0 bases from V and 0 bases from J, with 16 bases in between. Germline V gene lookup returns CDR1 SGDLS and CDR2 YYNGEE. This CDR3 has 18 residues. The CDR3 DNA reads TGTGCCAGCAGCGTAGCCGCCGAGAGACAGCTCTCTGGAAACACCATATATTTT. Protein sequence: CASSVAAERQLSGNTIYF.

Only one count was recorded for this clone. This sequence joins TRBV5-1 and TRBJ2-3; 12 nucleotides agree with TRBD1. V was pared by 0 bases and J by 1 base, with 3 bases of the junction left unmatched. The germline V gene encodes CDR1 SGHRS and CDR2 YFSETQ. The CDR3 runs to 17 residues. The chain's CDR3 is CASSLGGTGGRTDTQYF. CDR3 nucleotides: TGCGCCAGCAGCTTGGGCGGGACAGGGGGCCGCACAGATACGCAGTATTTT.

This clone was observed once. This chain links TRBV28 with TRBJ1-3; 9 bases map to TRBD1. The J segment lost 0 bases and the V segment lost 5 bases, leaving 5 bases of the junction unmatched. The CDR3 has 16 amino acids. Germline CDR1 and CDR2: MDHEN and SYDVKM. The CDR3 DNA sequence: TGTGCCAGCAGTGGGACAGGGTATGGCTCTGGAAACACCATATATTTT. It is translated as CASSGTGYGSGNTIYF.

This sequence joins TRBV10-2 and TRBJ2-3; the D is unclear. This CDR3 has 14 amino acids. CDR1 is WSHSY and CDR2 is SAAADI in the germline V gene. The V end lost 4 bases, the J end lost 0 bases, and 8 bases lay between the germline ends. The CDR3 here is CASSGGRSTDTQYF. The CDR3 region has the DNA TGCGCCAGCAGTGGTGGCCGCAGCACAGATACGCAGTATTTT.

The chain combines TRBV5-5 with TRBJ1-2; 7 nucleotides agree with TRBD1. Unmatched junction bases numbered 11, after V lost 4 bases and J lost 5 bases. CDR1 and CDR2 (germline): SGHKS, YYEKEE (reference sequence). The CDR3 length is 15 residues. The CDR3 coding sequence is TGTGCCAGCAGCCACTATGAGGGACAGTTATATGGCTACACCTTC. It is translated as CASSHYEGQLYGYTF.

The genes are TRBV5-4 and TRBJ2-4; possibly TRBD2 for D (6 bases). The CDR3 spans 14 residues. V gave up 4 bases and J gave up 8 bases, with 16 bases separating them. Germline CDR1 SGHNT, CDR2 YYREEE (reference sequence). CDR3 nucleotide sequence: TGTGCCAGCAGCATTGATAGCGGAAGAGACATTCAGTACTTC. Protein sequence: CASSIDSGRDIQYF.

The chain joins TRBV5-4 to TRBJ1-1, with TRBD1 matching over 10 bases. Per germline, CDR1 SGHNT and CDR2 YYREEE (reference sequence). The CDR3 is 16 residues long. V lost 2 bases and J lost 0; bases outside the gene matches: 4. For the CDR3, the DNA is TGTGCCAGCAGCTTACCGACAGGGGGCATGAACACTGAAGCTTTCTTT. Translating gives CASSLPTGGMNTEAFF.

In DNA form, the CDR3 reads TGTGCCAGCAGCCCCAGGGGGCTTCTGGACGAGCAGTACTTC. Its translation is CASSPRGLLDEQYF. The genes are TRBV14 and TRBJ2-7; 8 bases match TRBD1. Germline V gene lookup returns CDR1 SGHDN and CDR2 FVKESK. The CDR3 length is 14 residues. The junction had 7 bases not matched to a gene; V was cut back by 4 bases and J by 5 bases.

V gene TRBV11-2 combines with J gene TRBJ1-3; D is unclear. Germline lookup yields CDR1 SGHAT and CDR2 FQNNGV. Trimming left V 6 bases short and J 4 bases short, with 10 bases between. The length of the CDR3 is 13 residues. The CDR3 sequence: CASSQELGNTIYF. CDR3 DNA: TGTGCCAGCAGTCAAGAGCTAGGAAACACCATATATTTT.

This chain uses TRBV10-2 with TRBJ2-7, with D tentatively TRBD1 (8 bases). Trimming pared 8 bases from V and 3 bases from J, leaving 14 bases between. The CDR3 has 13 residues. The germline gives CDR1 WSHSY, CDR2 SAAADI. CDR3 sequence (DNA): TGCGCCAGCGACAGGGGAGGGGGCTACGAGCAGTACTTC. It specifies CASDRGGGYEQYF.

V usage is TRBV19 and J usage is TRBJ2-2; 7 positions match TRBD1. This CDR3 spans 15 amino acids. V lost 5 bases, J lost 6 bases, and 9 bases stayed unmatched. CDR1 and CDR2 (germline): LNHDA, SQIVND (reference sequence). The CDR3 DNA reads as TGTGCCAGTAGTTCGCCGGGACAGAATTCCGGGGAGCTGTTTTTT. This sequence encodes CASSSPGQNSGELFF.

The chain is built from TRBV30 and TRBJ2-3, with no clear D. This CDR3 region has 13 residues. The V end was cut by 3 bases, the J end by 1 base, with 8 bases between. CDR1 is GTSNPN and CDR2 is SVGIG in the germline V gene (reference sequence). CDR3 protein: CAWRNSRTDTQYF. CDR3 nucleotides: TGTGCCTGGAGGAACAGTCGCACAGATACGCAGTATTTT.

Turning to this clone: This may be a read error: a much more frequent sequence differs by one nucleotide. The rearrangement uses TRBV6-5 and TRBJ2-2; D is possibly TRBD2 (5 bases). From germline, CDR1 is MNHEY and CDR2 SVGAGI. The CDR3 runs 15 residues. This CDR3 is CVSSSSGGTTGELFF. CDR3 DNA: TGTGTCAGCAGTTCCTCAGGAGGAACGACCGGGGAGCTGTTTTTT.

This rearrangement joins TRBV5-6 to TRBJ2-2, with D unclear. The germline V gene has CDR1 SGHDT and CDR2 YYEEEE. The CDR3 loop spans 13 amino acids. The V end lost 2 bases, the J end lost 7 bases, and 9 bases lay between the germline ends. CDR3 protein: CASSFTSGGELFF. As DNA, the CDR3 is TGTGCCAGCAGCTTCACATCGGGCGGGGAGCTGTTTTTT.

Of note for this clone: In the same sample, other DNA sequences code for this CDR3. This chain uses TRBV6-1 with TRBJ2-7; perhaps TRBD2 as D (7 bases). Looked up from germline, CDR1 is MNHNS and CDR2 is SASEGT. The CDR3 extends over 14 amino acids. Deletions cut 2 bases from V and 2 bases from J, with 10 bases between. The chain's CDR3 is CASSETRGPYEQYF. The CDR3 nucleotides are TGTGCCAGCAGTGAAACGCGGGGGCCCTACGAGCAGTACTTC.

This clone was seen a few times. The V gene is TRBV28, the J gene TRBJ1-1; D is undetermined. This CDR3 is 13 amino acids long. The V gene's germline CDR1 is MDHEN and CDR2 SYDVKM. V dropped 4 bases and J dropped 5 bases, with 11 bases sitting between them. DNA for the CDR3: TGTGCCAGCAGTTCCCTCTCGGGGACTGAAGCTTTCTTT. Residues: CASSSLSGTEAFF.

V gene TRBV27 combines with J gene TRBJ2-7; D is unresolved. Trimming took off 6 bases at V and 7 bases at J, with 16 bases between the two ends. The CDR3 loop spans 13 amino acids. Germline CDR1 and CDR2: MNHEY and SMNVEV (reference sequence). For the CDR3, the DNA is TGTGCCAGCAGCTCCAACTCTGTACTGGAGCAGTACTTC. This encodes CASSSNSVLEQYF.

The chain employs TRBV4-2 and TRBJ2-2, with a possible D match to TRBD1 (6 bases). In germline, CDR1 is LGHNA, CDR2 YNFKEQ. Trimming removed 2 bases at V and 4 bases at J, with 11 bases between. The CDR3 is 15 residues long. The CDR3 is CASSQHRAGTGELFF. DNA for the CDR3: TGTGCCAGCAGCCAACACAGGGCCGGCACCGGGGAGCTGTTTTTT.